The clone carrying this T cell receptor (beta chain) was recorded a few times. The target antigen is unknown. This sample is drawn from a study of identical twins. V was clipped by 3 bases and J by 3 bases, with 9 bases between them. This CDR3 contains 14 residues. Whole-study results and caveats: There was an excess of low generation probability in the out-of-frame alpha sequences that twins shared. Fewer insertions marked abundant cord blood beta clonotypes; young adult naive trended weakly, memory not at all.

One entry per CDR3 protein results from TCRdb running MiXCR on the 5' RACE reads. Found here are about 520,000 distinct CDR3 sequences, roughly a fifth of them singletons; the top ten hold about 0.93%. The sample also formed part of further work on T cells expressing NK-cell markers. From that report: Dominant NKG2C+ clonotype frequencies of about 1.0-8% of CD8+ T cells were measured in more than 5 donors.

Sample: CD4+ T cells sorted from blood. The chain employs TRBV12-3 or TRBV12-4 and TRBJ2-1, with D perhaps TRBD2 (5 bases). The receptor was isolated from a woman in her late teens or twenties in good health. The CDR3: CASSFSGNYNEQFF. DNA for the CDR3: TGTGCCAGCAGTTTCTCGGGGAACTACAATGAGCAGTTCTTC.